One sample yielded the 5 T cell receptor beta chains listed below, sequenced in a study of T cells in Graves' hyperthyroidism and ophthalmopathy. RNA transcripts were the template for amplifying TCR beta CDR3 regions. Initially, a first-round RT-PCR of the TCR CDR3 employed the HTBI primer set. TCRdb analysed the multiplex PCR reads with MiXCR anew, one entry per CDR3 protein. The repertoire holds about 610,000 distinct CDR3 sequences, roughly 14% seen once, with around 4.1% in the top ten. The sample comprised blood. The receptors were gathered from a woman aged 40 to 49 with Graves' ophthalmopathy.

The sample holds many counts of this clonotype. The chain has TRBV6-2 or TRBV6-3 and TRBJ1-1; D is perhaps TRBD1 (5 bases). The germline V and J ends were trimmed by 8 bases and 0 bases, with 13 bases remaining between them. The germline V gene encodes CDR1 MNHEY and CDR2 SVGEGT. This CDR3 spans 14 amino acids. The CDR3 DNA reads TGTGCCAGCGGCAAGGGGCCGATGAACACTGAAGCTTTCTTT. This translates into CASGKGPMNTEAFF.

Ten or more counts support this clonotype. The chain couples TRBV7-2 to TRBJ2-5; 7 nucleotides align to TRBD2. V lost 3 bases, J lost 2 bases, and 9 bases stayed unmatched. The length of the CDR3 is 16 residues. CDR1 SGHTA and CDR2 FQGNSA come from the germline V gene. The CDR3 sequence is CASSLGAGVEQETQYF. As DNA, the CDR3 is TGTGCCAGCAGCTTGGGCGCGGGAGTCGAACAAGAGACCCAGTACTTC. The complete variable domain, with remaining parts taken from reference TRBV7-2 and TRBJ2-5, reads GAGVSQSPSNKVTEKGKDVELRCDPISGHTALYWYRQSLGQGLEFLIYFQGNSAPDKSGLPSDRFSAERTGGSVSTLTIQRTQQEDSAVYLCASSLGAGVEQETQYFGPGTRLLVL.

This clonotype was seen ten or more times. This chain uses TRBV6-5 with TRBJ2-7, with D possibly TRBD2 on 5 matching bases. This CDR3 is 14 amino acids long. The germline CDR1 and CDR2 sequences are MNHEY and SVGAGI. With 2 bases removed from V and 5 bases from J, the gap between germline ends came to 13 bases. The CDR3 spells CASSYSPSGNEQYF. DNA for the CDR3: TGTGCCAGCAGTTACAGCCCCTCCGGGAACGAGCAGTACTTC.

This clonotype was observed a few times. The chain combines TRBV6-2 or TRBV6-3 with TRBJ1-5; 7 nucleotides line up with TRBD1. CDR3 length equals 15 residues. Germline V gene lookup returns CDR1 MNHEY and CDR2 SVGEGT. V lost 4 bases and J lost 9; bases outside the gene matches: 12. CDR3 region: CASSSDRAVYRPQHF. The CDR3 DNA follows: TGTGCCAGCAGTTCTGACAGGGCCGTTTATCGGCCCCAGCATTTT.

This clonotype has a count of ten or more. This chain links TRBV20-1 with TRBJ2-5; D is unclear. CDR1 DFQATT and CDR2 SNEGSKA come from the germline V gene (reference sequence). V was trimmed by 7 bases and J by 3 bases, leaving 9 bases between them. This CDR3 is built from 11 residues. In nucleotides, the CDR3 is TGCAGTGGGATTTCAAAAGAGACCCAGTACTTC. The encoded protein is CSGISKETQYF.